These T cell receptor beta chains were read from a single sample in a study of CD8 T cells in ankylosing spondylitis. In TCRdb, the 5' RACE reads were re-called with MiXCR into one record per CDR3 protein. The sample holds approximately 350,000 distinct CDR3 sequences, under 15% seen once. The sequenced sample was blood, either unsorted or a sorted T cell fraction (not recorded which). The receptor source for this set is a male donor with ankylosing spondylitis or in good health (not recorded which). Each CDR3 is given with its conserved first and last residue. Fields, in order: V gene, J gene, clone size, D gene, CDR3 DNA, CDR3 protein. A D gene is named only where the DNA matches it firmly. A row's size may be missing; if present it is once, few, many or a size class.

V gene: TRBV12-3/TRBV12-4
J gene: TRBJ2-3
clone size: many
D gene: -
CDR3 DNA: TGTGCCAGCAGTCCCGGCACACTCGGGTACCCAACAGATACGCAGTATTTT
CDR3 protein: CASSPGTLGYPTDTQYF

V gene: TRBV10-3
J gene: TRBJ2-3
clone size: many
D gene: TRBD1
CDR3 DNA: TGTGCCATCAGCGAGCCCCGGGACAGGGTCCGAACAGATACGCAGTATTTT
CDR3 protein: CAISEPRDRVRTDTQYF

V gene: TRBV7-2
J gene: TRBJ2-1
clone size: few
D gene: TRBD1
CDR3 DNA: TGTGCCAGCAGCCCTTACAGGGGGAATGAGCAGTTCTTC
CDR3 protein: CASSPYRGNEQFF

V gene: TRBV10-3
J gene: TRBJ2-3
clone size: -
D gene: -
CDR3 DNA: TGTGCCATCAGTGTCGGGACTAGCACAGATACGCAGTATTTT
CDR3 protein: CAISVGTSTDTQYF

V gene: TRBV20-1
J gene: TRBJ1-2
clone size: -
D gene: TRBD1
CDR3 DNA: TGCAGTGCTAGAGATGGCGGACAGGGCGTAGGTGGCTACACCTTC
CDR3 protein: CSARDGGQGVGGYTF

V gene: TRBV12-3/TRBV12-4
J gene: TRBJ1-4
clone size: few
D gene: -
CDR3 DNA: TGTGCCAGCAGTCCAGAGACCGGGAGACTGTTTTTT
CDR3 protein: CASSPETGRLFF

V gene: TRBV3-1
J gene: TRBJ2-3
clone size: -
D gene: TRBD2
CDR3 DNA: TGTGCCAGCAGCCGACGAGCGGGAGGTGCAGATACGCAGTATTTT
CDR3 protein: CASSRRAGGADTQYF

V gene: TRBV2
J gene: TRBJ1-4
clone size: -
D gene: TRBD1
CDR3 DNA: TGTGCCAGCAGGGGACAGGAAGGGGAAAAACTGTTTTTT
CDR3 protein: CASRGQEGEKLFF

V gene: TRBV5-5
J gene: TRBJ1-6
clone size: few
D gene: TRBD1
CDR3 DNA: TGTGCCAGCAGCGGGACAGGGGGCGCGGATTCACCCCTCCACTTT
CDR3 protein: CASSGTGGADSPLHF

V gene: TRBV30
J gene: TRBJ2-7
clone size: -
D gene: -
CDR3 DNA: TGTGCCTGGAGTGGGACGGGCTACGAGCAGTACTTC
CDR3 protein: CAWSGTGYEQYF

V gene: TRBV2
J gene: TRBJ2-7
clone size: -
D gene: TRBD2
CDR3 DNA: TGTGCCAGCAGACCGGGACTAGCGGGGTACGAGCAGTACTTC
CDR3 protein: CASRPGLAGYEQYF

V gene: TRBV6-5
J gene: TRBJ2-7
clone size: few
D gene: -
CDR3 DNA: TGTGCCAGCAGTTACGACGGGACCTACGAGCAGTACTTC
CDR3 protein: CASSYDGTYEQYF

V gene: TRBV7-8
J gene: TRBJ1-5
clone size: -
D gene: -
CDR3 DNA: TGTGCCAGCAGCCTATTGACAGGCAAGAATCAGCCCCAGCATTTT
CDR3 protein: CASSLLTGKNQPQHF

V gene: TRBV11-2
J gene: TRBJ2-3
clone size: few
D gene: TRBD2
CDR3 DNA: TGTGCCAGCACCGGTGTGGGGGGACTATTCACAGATACGCAGTATTTT
CDR3 protein: CASTGVGGLFTDTQYF

V gene: TRBV6-6
J gene: TRBJ1-2
clone size: few
D gene: -
CDR3 DNA: TGTGCCAGCAGTTACATTAACTATGGCTACACCTTC
CDR3 protein: CASSYINYGYTF

V gene: TRBV27
J gene: TRBJ1-1
clone size: few
D gene: TRBD1
CDR3 DNA: TGTGCCAGTAAATCCGGGACAGGGAACACTGAAGCTTTCTTT
CDR3 protein: CASKSGTGNTEAFF

V gene: TRBV5-1
J gene: TRBJ2-3
clone size: -
D gene: TRBD2
CDR3 DNA: TGCGCCAGCAGCTTGATCCCCAGCGGGGGGGCTGTAGATACGCAGTATTTT
CDR3 protein: CASSLIPSGGAVDTQYF

V gene: TRBV5-1
J gene: TRBJ2-3
clone size: many
D gene: -
CDR3 DNA: TGCGCCAGCAGCTTAGCGGAAGGCACAGATACGCAGTATTTT
CDR3 protein: CASSLAEGTDTQYF

V gene: TRBV5-1
J gene: TRBJ2-5
clone size: -
D gene: -
CDR3 DNA: TGCGCCAGCAGCTTGGGAGTAGGGACCGGCGAGACCCAGTACTTC
CDR3 protein: CASSLGVGTGETQYF

V gene: TRBV14
J gene: TRBJ2-1
clone size: -
D gene: -
CDR3 DNA: TGTGCCAGCAGCCAAGACCCCAACATTGGGCAGTTCTTC
CDR3 protein: CASSQDPNIGQFF

V gene: TRBV29-1
J gene: TRBJ2-1
clone size: few
D gene: TRBD2
CDR3 DNA: TGCAGCGTTGAAGATCCGGCTAGCGGGGGTTATAGGAATGAGCAGTTCTTC
CDR3 protein: CSVEDPASGGYRNEQFF

V gene: TRBV5-1
J gene: TRBJ2-5
clone size: -
D gene: TRBD1
CDR3 DNA: TGCGCCAGCAGCTATGACAGGGGGCGAGGAGAGACCCAGTACTTC
CDR3 protein: CASSYDRGRGETQYF

V gene: TRBV7-2
J gene: TRBJ2-7
clone size: many
D gene: TRBD1
CDR3 DNA: TGTGCCAGCAGCAAAGCGATGGGACAGCTTCTAGGCCATCACTTC
CDR3 protein: CASSKAMGQLLGHHF

V gene: TRBV2
J gene: TRBJ2-3
clone size: -
D gene: TRBD1
CDR3 DNA: TGTGCCAGCACTTTACAGGGGCCCACAGATACGCAGTATTTT
CDR3 protein: CASTLQGPTDTQYF

V gene: TRBV7-9
J gene: TRBJ2-1
clone size: few
D gene: TRBD1
CDR3 DNA: TGTGCCAGCAGCCCCTTGGACAGGTGGAATGAGCAGTTCTTC
CDR3 protein: CASSPLDRWNEQFF

V gene: TRBV14
J gene: TRBJ2-6
clone size: few
D gene: -
CDR3 DNA: TGTGCCAGCAGCCAAGTTTTGGGCTCCGGGGCCAACGTCCTGACTTTC
CDR3 protein: CASSQVLGSGANVLTF

V gene: TRBV4-1
J gene: TRBJ2-1
clone size: many
D gene: TRBD1
CDR3 DNA: TGCGCCAGCAGCCAAGATAGTCAGGGGGTACGGAATGAGCAGTTCTTC
CDR3 protein: CASSQDSQGVRNEQFF

V gene: TRBV7-2
J gene: TRBJ2-3
clone size: -
D gene: TRBD2
CDR3 DNA: TGTGCCAGCAGCCCCACGGGACTAAGATCGGATACGCAGTATTTT
CDR3 protein: CASSPTGLRSDTQYF

V gene: TRBV27
J gene: TRBJ1-6
clone size: -
D gene: TRBD1
CDR3 DNA: TGTGCCAGCAGTTTGGACAGGGGGCTTAGGGCCCTCCACTTT
CDR3 protein: CASSLDRGLRALHF

V gene: TRBV7-8
J gene: TRBJ2-2
clone size: -
D gene: -
CDR3 DNA: TGTGCCAGCAGCAGCCGGCAGGCCGGGGAGCTGTTTTTT
CDR3 protein: CASSSRQAGELFF

V gene: TRBV6-1
J gene: TRBJ2-1
clone size: once
D gene: TRBD2
CDR3 DNA: TGTGCCATCCAGCGGGAGGGTCGATACAATGAGCAGTTCTTC
CDR3 protein: CAIQREGRYNEQFF

V gene: TRBV29-1
J gene: TRBJ1-1
clone size: few
D gene: -
CDR3 DNA: TGCAGCTCCCGTCGGGGGGGGCTGAACACTGAAGCTTTCTTT
CDR3 protein: CSSRRGGLNTEAFF